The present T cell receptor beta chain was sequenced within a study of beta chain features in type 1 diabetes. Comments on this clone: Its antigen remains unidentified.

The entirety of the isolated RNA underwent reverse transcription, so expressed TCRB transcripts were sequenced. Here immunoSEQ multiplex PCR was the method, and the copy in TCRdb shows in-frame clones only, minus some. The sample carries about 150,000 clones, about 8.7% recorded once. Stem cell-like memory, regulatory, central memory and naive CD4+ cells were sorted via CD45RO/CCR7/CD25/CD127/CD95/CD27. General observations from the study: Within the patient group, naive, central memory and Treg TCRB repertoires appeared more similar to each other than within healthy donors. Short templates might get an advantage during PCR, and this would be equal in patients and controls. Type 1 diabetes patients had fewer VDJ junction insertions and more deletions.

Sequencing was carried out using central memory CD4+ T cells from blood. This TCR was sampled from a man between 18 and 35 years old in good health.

Here the CDR3 reads CAWSVHRRGAEAFF. CDR3 DNA sequence: TGTGCCTGGAGTGTACACCGGCGAGGCGCTGAAGCTTTCTTT. The V gene is TRBV30, the J gene TRBJ1-1; unclear D gene. The V gene lost 0 bases and the J gene lost 6 bases, with 14 bases spanning the gap. The CDR3 has 14 amino acids. Looked up from germline, CDR1 is GTSNPN and CDR2 is SVGIG (reference sequence).